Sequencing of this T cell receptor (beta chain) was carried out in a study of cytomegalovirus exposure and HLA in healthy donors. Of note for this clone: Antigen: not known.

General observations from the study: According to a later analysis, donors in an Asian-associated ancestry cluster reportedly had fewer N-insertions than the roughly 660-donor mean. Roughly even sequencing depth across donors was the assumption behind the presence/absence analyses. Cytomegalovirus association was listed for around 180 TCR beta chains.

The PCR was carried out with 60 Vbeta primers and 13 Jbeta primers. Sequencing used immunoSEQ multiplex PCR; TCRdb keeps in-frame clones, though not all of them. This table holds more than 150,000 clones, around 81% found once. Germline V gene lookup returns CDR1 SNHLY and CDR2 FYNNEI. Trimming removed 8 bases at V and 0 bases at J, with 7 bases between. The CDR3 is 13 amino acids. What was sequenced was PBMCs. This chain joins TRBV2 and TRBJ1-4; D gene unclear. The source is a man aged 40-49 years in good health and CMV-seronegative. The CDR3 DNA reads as TGTGCCAGCGAACAGTCAACTAATGAAAAACTGTTTTTT. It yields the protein CASEQSTNEKLFF.